The present T cell receptor (beta chain) was sequenced within a study of liver allograft versus peripheral blood T cells. Study summary: Peripheral blood of the recipients supplied T cell receptor repertoires that were compared with those in transplanted livers. Study observations and caveats: Peripheral blood repertoires reportedly differed from the T cell receptor repertoires found inside liver allografts.

TCRdb recomputed calls from the reads with MiXCR, one row per CDR3 protein. This sample has about 9,600 distinct CDR3 sequences, with around 16% found just once. This CDR3 has 15 residues. Germline V gene data show CDR1 as MNHEY and CDR2 as SVGAGI. V was pared by 2 bases and J by 1 base, with 4 bases of the junction left unmatched. By proportion, this clonotype is medium-sized. No antigen is known for it. This sequence was found in a human patient who had a liver transplant. The graft donor may account for some of the T cells. The genes are TRBV6-5 and TRBJ2-7, with TRBD2 matching 8 bases. CDR3 sequence (DNA): TGTGCCAGCAGTTACGGGTTAGCGGGATCCTACGAGCAGTACTTC. Amino acids: CASSYGLAGSYEQYF.